A single sample gave rise to the 29 T cell receptor beta chains below, sequenced in a study of cytomegalovirus exposure and HLA in healthy donors. Amplification used 60 Vbeta primers and 13 Jbeta primers. TCRdb's copy holds only in-frame clones and misses some; the assay was immunoSEQ multiplex PCR. The data hold about 200,000 clones, with roughly 85% observed a single time. Sequencing was performed on PBMCs. The receptors derive from a woman aged 18-35 years in good health and CMV-seronegative.

The V and J genes are TRBV15 and TRBJ2-4; unclear D gene. The V gene lost 3 bases and the J gene lost 8 bases, with 5 bases spanning the gap. Germline V gene data show CDR1 as LNHNV and CDR2 as YYDKDF (reference sequence). The CDR3 has 11 amino acids. CDR3 sequence: CATSSGYIQYF. Here the CDR3 DNA reads TGTGCCACCAGCAGCGGTTACATTCAGTACTTC.

The chain combines TRBV2 with TRBJ1-5, with 7 bases aligning to TRBD1. V lost 8 bases to trimming and J lost 1 base; unmatched junction nucleotides: 5. Germline V CDR1 and CDR2: SNHLY, FYNNEI. This CDR3 is built from 14 residues. DNA for the CDR3: TGTGCCAGCGAGGGGACAGAGAGCAATCAGCCCCAGCATTTT. Translation: CASEGTESNQPQHF. The full variable domain, its missing parts supplied by reference TRBV2 and TRBJ1-5, is EPEVTQTPSHQVTQMGQEVILRCVPISNHLYFYWYRQILGQKVEFLVSFYNNEISEKSEIFDDQFSVERPDGSNFTLKIRSTKLEDSAMYFCASEGTESNQPQHFGDGTRLSIL.

The rearrangement uses TRBV5-5 and TRBJ2-5, with 7 bases aligning to TRBD1. The germline gives CDR1 SGHKS, CDR2 YYEKEE (reference sequence). The length of the CDR3 is 14 residues. V dropped 2 bases and J dropped 2; count of bases not matched to a gene: 3. CDR3 amino acids: CASSFPGGQETQYF. Here the CDR3 DNA reads TGTGCCAGCAGCTTCCCAGGGGGACAAGAGACCCAGTACTTC.

This clone appeared a single time. V and J are TRBV5-6 and TRBJ1-4, with TRBD1 matching over 9 bases. There are 14 residues in the CDR3. V trimming: 2 bases; J trimming: 7 bases; junction bases outside the gene matches: 3. Germline lookup yields CDR1 SGHDT and CDR2 YYEEEE. The CDR3 sequence: CASSLWTGVEKLFF. CDR3 sequence (DNA): TGTGCCAGCAGCTTATGGACAGGGGTTGAAAAACTGTTTTTT. The entire variable domain, with the rest obtained from reference TRBV5-6 and TRBJ1-4, is as follows: DAGVTQSPTHLIKTRGQQVTLRCSPKSGHDTVSWYQQALGQGPQFIFQYYEEEERQRGNFPDRFSGHQFPNYSSELNVNALLLGDSALYLCASSLWTGVEKLFFGSGTQLSVL.

V usage is TRBV11-2 and J usage is TRBJ1-1; 8 bases agree with TRBD1. Trimming at V came to 5 bases and at J to 6 bases, leaving 8 bases not matched to a gene. This CDR3 is 14 amino acids long. Germline V gene data show CDR1 as SGHAT and CDR2 as FQNNGV. The CDR3 loop is CASSSRTGRPEAFF. CDR3 sequence (DNA): TGTGCCAGCAGCAGCCGGACAGGGCGACCTGAAGCTTTCTTT.

The CDR3 reads CASTQTPGGGHEQYV. The DNA of the CDR3 is TGTGCCAGCACCCAAACCCCCGGGGGGGGCCACGAGCAGTACGTC. The chain is built from TRBV6-7 and TRBJ2-7; 8 nucleotides align to TRBD2. TRBV6-7 is an ORF; its function is uncertain. CDR3 length: 15 amino acids. V lost 7 bases and J lost 5; bases outside the gene matches: 13.

CDR3 nucleotides: TGCGCCAGCAGCCAAGGAGGTAGCTACAATGAGCAGTTCTTC. It specifies CASSQGGSYNEQFF. The V gene is TRBV4-3, the J gene TRBJ2-1; D ambiguous. The CDR3 contains 14 residues. The germline V gene has CDR1 LGHNA and CDR2 YSLEER. V was clipped by 1 base and J by 3 bases, with 7 bases between them.

The V gene is TRBV7-9, the J gene TRBJ2-3, with D unclear. The V end lost 0 bases, the J end lost 5 bases, and 12 bases lay between the germline ends. This CDR3 has 15 residues. Germline V gene sequence: CDR1 SEHNR, CDR2 FQNEAQ (reference sequence). The CDR3 reads CASSLAAVTLDTQYF. Here the CDR3 DNA reads TGTGCCAGCAGCTTAGCCGCGGTCACTTTAGATACGCAGTATTTT.

V and J are TRBV13 and TRBJ2-1, with 8 bases identical to TRBD2. The V and J ends lost 3 bases and 8 bases, in that order; junction bases with no gene match: 12. This CDR3 has 16 residues. Germline-derived CDR1 and CDR2 are PRHDT and FYEKMQ (reference sequence). Written as DNA, the CDR3 is TGTGCCAGCAGCTTTCGAGCTAGCGGGCTAGGGGATGAGCAGTTCTTC. Protein product: CASSFRASGLGDEQFF.

This CDR3 is CASSLRLAVNTGELFF. The CDR3 DNA reads as TGTGCCAGCAGCCTGCGACTAGCGGTGAACACCGGGGAGCTGTTTTTT. This chain joins TRBV7-2 and TRBJ2-2; 9 nucleotides match TRBD2. The germline V gene encodes CDR1 SGHTA and CDR2 FQGNSA. There are 16 residues in the CDR3. The V segment lost 5 bases and the J segment 1 base; nucleotides outside the gene matches: 5.

In this sample, this clone turned up once. Other nucleotide sequences in the sample specify the same CDR3. This sequence joins TRBV7-2 and TRBJ2-7, with 8 nucleotides matching TRBD1. Germline assignment: CDR1 SGHTA and CDR2 FQGNSA. The trim removed 5 bases at V and 0 bases at J, leaving 6 bases unmatched. This CDR3 region has 15 residues. CDR3 protein: CASSLGGTGSYEQYV. The CDR3 DNA reads as TGTGCCAGCAGCCTAGGTGGGACAGGCTCCTACGAGCAGTACGTC.

V is TRBV11-2 and J is TRBJ2-7, with a possible D match to TRBD2 (5 bases). V lost 9 bases and J 1 base, leaving 16 bases between the germline ends. Germline CDR1 reads SGHAT; CDR2 reads FQNNGV. This CDR3 region has 14 residues. CDR3 protein: CASSNLRRSYEQYV. CDR3 DNA: TGTGCCAGTTCCAACCTACGGAGGTCCTACGAGCAGTACGTC.

The sample holds a few counts of this clone. V and J are TRBV5-1 and TRBJ2-3, with 10 bases aligning to TRBD1. The CDR3 covers 16 residues. In germline, CDR1 is SGHRS, CDR2 YFSETQ. V lost 0 bases, J lost 1 base, and 2 bases stayed unmatched. The CDR3: CASSLAGTGGTDTQYF. CDR3 coding DNA: TGCGCCAGCAGCTTGGCGGGGACAGGGGGCACAGATACGCAGTATTTT.

V usage is TRBV4-1 and J usage is TRBJ2-7; TRBD1 aligns across 8 bases. With 6 bases clipped from V and 6 bases from J, the junction kept 10 bases outside the gene matches. This CDR3 contains 14 residues. Germline V gives CDR1 MGHRA, CDR2 YSYEKL. CDR3 in DNA: TGCGCCAGCAGGTCGGGACAGGATAAGGGCGAGCAGTACTTC. Its translation is CASRSGQDKGEQYF.

The chain couples TRBV11-3 to TRBJ1-4, with D perhaps matching TRBD1 (6 bases). Germline V gene sequence: CDR1 SGHNT, CDR2 YENEEA. This CDR3 is built from 13 residues. V lost 5 bases to trimming and J lost 5 bases, with 9 bases between them. The CDR3 bases are TGTGCCAGCAGCCGGACAGTAAATGAAAAACTGTTTTTT. Translating gives CASSRTVNEKLFF.

The rearrangement uses TRBV6-6 and TRBJ2-1; 10 bases agree with TRBD2. The CDR3 totals 15 residues. Germline lookup yields CDR1 MNHNY and CDR2 SVGAGI (reference sequence). The trim removed 5 bases at V and 8 bases at J, leaving 9 bases unmatched. In DNA form, the CDR3 reads TGTGCCAGCAGTAGACCTAGCGGGAGTTCCCATGAGCAGTTCTTC. Its translation: CASSRPSGSSHEQFF.

The CDR3 spells CARRETSGNPGTQYF. Written as DNA, the CDR3 is TGTGCCAGGAGGGAGACTAGCGGGAACCCAGGGACCCAGTACTTC. The rearrangement links TRBV2 to TRBJ2-5, with 11 bases fitting TRBD2. The V gene's germline CDR1 is SNHLY and CDR2 FYNNEI. V shed 9 bases and J 7 bases; nucleotides not matched to a gene: 13. The CDR3 length is 15 residues.

The chain joins TRBV12-5 to TRBJ2-5; 7 bases align to TRBD1. The CDR3 is 15 residues long. J was trimmed by 5 bases and V by 6 bases; bases with no gene match: 12. Germline V CDR1 and CDR2: LGHNT, FRNRAP. The DNA of the CDR3 is TGTGCTAGTGGCAACAGACAGGGTCTCTGGGAGACCCAGTACTTC. This translates into CASGNRQGLWETQYF.

Notes on this clone: Mismatch with germline at one junction end may stem from a read error. The chain joins TRBV7-9 to TRBJ1-5, with D uncertain. CDR3 length equals 13 residues. From germline, CDR1 is SEHNR and CDR2 FQNEAQ (reference sequence). The CDR3 sequence: CSSSFEEMTVQHF. The CDR3 DNA follows: TGTTCCAGCAGCTTCGAGGAAATGACGGTCCAGCATTTT.

The chain is built from TRBV7-2 and TRBJ1-4, with D tentatively TRBD1 (5 bases). The germline V gene has CDR1 SGHTA and CDR2 FQGNSA. Deletions cut 7 bases from V and 8 bases from J, with 17 bases between. The CDR3 length is 14 residues. CDR3 DNA sequence: TGTGCCAGCACCCACGGGGGGGGGAGGGAAAAACTGTTTTTT. Its protein product is CASTHGGGREKLFF.

This clone was found a few times. The V gene is TRBV29-1, the J gene TRBJ2-4; 7 nucleotides match TRBD1. The germline CDR1 and CDR2 sequences are SQVTM and ANQGSEA. J gave up 1 base and V 7 bases, and 10 bases lay outside the gene matches. The length of the CDR3 is 15 residues. The CDR3 sequence is CSGRQGSGAKNIQYF. The CDR3 nucleotides read TGCAGCGGCAGACAGGGTTCGGGTGCCAAAAACATTCAGTACTTC. The variable domain in full, completed from reference TRBV29-1 and TRBJ2-4, reads SAVISQKPSRDICQRGTSLTIQCQVDSQVTMMFWYRQQPGQSLTLIATANQGSEATYESGFVIDKFPISRPNLTFSTLTVSNMSPEDSSIYLCSGRQGSGAKNIQYFGAGTRLSVL.

Details on this clone: The junction and the germline gene differ at one end; a read error may be behind it. The chain couples TRBV4-3 to TRBJ2-7; D may be TRBD2 (5 bases). The CDR3 spans 16 residues. CDR1 is LGHNA and CDR2 is YSLEER in the germline V gene. The CDR3 sequence is CASSQDNSGLSHEQYF. The CDR3 nucleotides are TGCGCCAGCAGCCAAGATAATTCAGGACTCTCCCACGAGCAGTACTTC.

The gene calls are TRBV19 and TRBJ2-1; D may be TRBD2 (6 bases). The CDR3 sequence is 17 residues long. Germline V CDR1 and CDR2: LNHDA, SQIVND (reference sequence). V dropped 3 bases and J dropped 6 bases, with 21 bases sitting between them. CDR3: CASSMGAGREQLNEQFF. In nucleotides, the CDR3 is TGTGCCAGTAGTATGGGAGCGGGCAGGGAGCAACTCAATGAGCAGTTCTTC.

The rearrangement joins TRBV6-1 to TRBJ1-2; 11 nucleotides agree with TRBD1. After removal of 4 bases from V and 4 bases from J, the junction contained 2 bases not matched to a gene. The germline gives CDR1 MNHNS, CDR2 SASEGT. The CDR3 totals 14 residues. Written as DNA, the CDR3 is TGTGCCAGCAGTGGGGGACAGGGGGGCTATGGCTACACCTTC. Residues: CASSGGQGGYGYTF.

This chain joins TRBV19 and TRBJ2-2; 9 positions match TRBD2. Germline assignment: CDR1 LNHDA and CDR2 SQIVND (reference sequence). The CDR3 contains 13 residues. V shed 8 bases, J shed 4 bases, and the junction held 2 bases outside the gene matches. The CDR3 sequence: CASHSGSTGELFF. CDR3 DNA sequence: TGTGCCAGTCATAGCGGGAGCACCGGGGAGCTGTTTTTT.

The chain is built from TRBV28 and TRBJ2-7, with 10 bases identical to TRBD2. From germline, CDR1 is MDHEN and CDR2 SYDVKM. With V trimmed by 4 bases and J by 7 bases, 13 bases remained unmatched. The CDR3 totals 16 residues. The CDR3 here is CASSSPGLAGEREQYF. The CDR3 nucleotides are TGTGCCAGCAGTTCTCCCGGGCTAGCGGGAGAACGAGAGCAGTACTTC.

The genes are TRBV5-1 and TRBJ2-4; 10 bases match TRBD1. This CDR3 spans 19 amino acids. V dropped 4 bases and J dropped 1; count of bases not matched to a gene: 14. Germline V gives CDR1 SGHRS, CDR2 YFSETQ. The CDR3 bases are TGCGCCAGCAGCCGTCGGGACAGGGGCGTCCTTTCGGCCAAAAACATTCAGTACTTC. Its translation is CASSRRDRGVLSAKNIQYF.

V is TRBV27 and J is TRBJ2-2, with 7 bases that match TRBD2. This CDR3 has 19 residues. The germline V gene encodes CDR1 MNHEY and CDR2 SMNVEV (reference sequence). V lost 2 bases, J lost 2 bases, and 14 bases stayed unmatched. The CDR3 DNA is TGTGCCAGCAGTTTACCCCTAGCGGATCCGAGCGTAAACACCGGGGAGCTGTTTTTT. It codes for CASSLPLADPSVNTGELFF.

The chain joins TRBV28 to TRBJ2-3; TRBD1 matches at 9 bases. The trim removed 6 bases at V and 3 bases at J, leaving 16 bases unmatched. Germline assignment: CDR1 MDHEN and CDR2 SYDVKM. The CDR3 has 18 amino acids. The CDR3 region is CASSPATMDRGVTDTQYF. Written as DNA, the CDR3 is TGTGCCAGCAGCCCGGCCACCATGGACAGGGGTGTGACAGATACGCAGTATTTT.